Below, one T cell receptor beta chain is given with its context. For sorted subsets, approximately 0.2 ug DNA per replicate equaled about 30,000 T cell genomes. Data came from immunoSEQ multiplex PCR; TCRdb stores just in-frame clones and leaves some out. The data contain more than 2,000,000 clones, just over 90% of them singletons. The sample comes from a study of shared clonotypes between healthy human individuals. Study-wide context: A donor's plate count was three for CD4 naive and three for CD4 memory; CD8 naive had two and CD8 memory one.

Germline V CDR1 and CDR2: KGHSH, LQKENI. There are 16 residues in the CDR3. V lost 3 bases to trimming and J lost 3 bases; unmatched junction nucleotides: 6. Sequences were obtained from naive CD4+ T cells from PBMCs. Subset meaning: CD45RA+ positively selected. The sequence derives from a man in his late teens or twenties in good health. Some clones in this sample may be carry-over from other donors' samples. The rearrangement joins TRBV18 to TRBJ1-4; TRBD1 matches at 8 bases. CDR3 in DNA: TGTGCCAGCTCACCTACATCGGGACAGGCTAATGAAAAACTGTTTTTT. Amino acid sequence: CASSPTSGQANEKLFF.